The 14 T cell receptor beta chains reported below all come from one sample, sequenced in a study of metastatic and nonmetastatic thyroid tumors. TCRdb re-analyzed the PCR reads through MiXCR. This sample has 60,000 or so clones, with 25% to 35% found just once. No treatment of any kind had been given to any patient before thyroid surgery. The material sequenced was blood. These receptors originate from a female donor with papillary thyroid cancer or a benign thyroid nodule (not recorded which). Some clones in this sample may be carry-over from other donors' samples.

The chain couples TRBV5-1 to TRBJ2-7; unclear D gene. Per the germline V gene, CDR1 is SGHRS and CDR2 is YFSETQ. The length of the CDR3 is 14 residues. Trimming shortened V by 3 bases and J by 0 bases, and 10 bases separated the two germline ends. This CDR3 is CASSWAVDSYEQYF. The CDR3, as DNA: TGCGCCAGCAGCTGGGCAGTAGACTCCTACGAGCAGTACTTC.

The chain uses TRBV28 and TRBJ2-7; D gene ambiguous. The CDR3 has 14 amino acids. Trimming took 8 bases from V and 0 from J, leaving 14 bases between them. Germline-derived CDR1 and CDR2 are MDHEN and SYDVKM. The CDR3 spells CASVLGSHSYEQYF. DNA for the CDR3: TGTGCCAGCGTCCTTGGTTCTCACTCCTACGAGCAGTACTTC. Drawing the rest from reference TRBV28 and TRBJ2-7, the complete variable domain is DVKVTQSSRYLVKRTGEKVFLECVQDMDHENMFWYRQDPGLGLRLIYFSYDVKMKEKGDIPEGYSVSREKKERFSLILESASTNQTSMYLCASVLGSHSYEQYFGPGTRLTVT.

There are a few counts of this clone. The chain recombines TRBV6-2 or TRBV6-3 with TRBJ2-2, with 7 positions matching TRBD2. CDR1 is MNHEY, CDR2 SVGEGT, per germline. The CDR3 has 15 residues. With 5 bases clipped from V and 3 bases from J, the junction kept 6 bases outside the gene matches. This CDR3 is CASSTGGLDTGELFF. The CDR3 nucleotides read TGTGCCAGCAGTACGGGGGGACTTGACACCGGGGAGCTGTTTTTT.

The chain employs TRBV24-1 and TRBJ2-2; D possibly corresponds to TRBD2 (6 bases). The CDR3 loop spans 16 amino acids. V lost 3 bases to trimming and J lost 6 bases, with 16 bases between them. Germline loops: CDR1 KGHDR, CDR2 SFDVKD. The CDR3 DNA sequence: TGTGCCACCAGTGATCCCGGGGCTAGCGCTTCCGGGGAGCTGTTTTTT. Amino acids: CATSDPGASASGELFF.

In its sample, this clone was seen a few times. This chain connects TRBV28 to TRBJ1-2; no firm D call. Trimming left V 1 base short and J 3 bases short, with 3 bases between. Germline CDR1 MDHEN, CDR2 SYDVKM. CDR3 length: 12 amino acids. CDR3 region: CASSLSDYGYTF. The CDR3 DNA follows: TGTGCCAGCAGTTTATCCGACTATGGCTACACCTTC.

This clone was counted a few times. CDR3 sequence: CATSRGSYEQYF. DNA for the CDR3: TGTGCCACCAGCAGAGGATCCTACGAGCAGTACTTC. V and J are TRBV15 and TRBJ2-7, with D hard to call. Deletions cut 1 base from V and 1 base from J, with 2 bases between. The CDR3 is 12 amino acids. Germline CDR1 reads LNHNV; CDR2 reads YYDKDF (reference sequence).

Notes on this clone: A much more abundant neighbour one base away suggests this may be a read error. The chain uses TRBV19 and TRBJ2-2, with D possibly TRBD1 on 5 matching bases. The CDR3 is 13 amino acids. Trimming took off 5 bases at V and 6 bases at J, with 10 bases between the two ends. The germline V gene has CDR1 LNHDA and CDR2 SQIVND (reference sequence). CDR3 in DNA: TGTGCCAGTAGTCAGGGAACGCCCGGGGAGCTGTTTTTT. Translation: CASSQGTPGELFF.

V is TRBV20-1 and J is TRBJ1-5, with TRBD1 identical over 9 bases. The ends lost 2 bases at V and 5 bases at J; junction bases unmatched: 10. The CDR3 sequence is 16 residues long. Germline V gene sequence: CDR1 DFQATT, CDR2 SNEGSKA (reference sequence). Written as DNA, the CDR3 is TGCAGTGCTAGACGCGGGACAGGGTTTAAAGATCAGCCCCAGCATTTT. It yields the protein CSARRGTGFKDQPQHF.

J is TRBJ2-7 and V is TRBV4-2, with 9 bases lining up with TRBD2. The V and J ends lost 2 bases and 4 bases, in that order; junction bases with no gene match: 3. Germline V gene data show CDR1 as LGHNA and CDR2 as YNFKEQ. The CDR3 runs 14 residues. The CDR3 region has the DNA TGTGCCAGCAGCCAACTAGCGGGAAAATACGAGCAGTACTTC. Encoded protein: CASSQLAGKYEQYF.

The chain couples TRBV24-1 to TRBJ2-3; unclear D gene. Germline CDR1 KGHDR, CDR2 SFDVKD. Between the trimmed V and J ends, which lost 5 bases and 0 bases, there was a span of 8 bases. This CDR3 spans 14 amino acids. The chain's CDR3 is CATSGAASTDTQYF. The CDR3, as DNA: TGTGCCACCAGTGGCGCGGCAAGCACAGATACGCAGTATTTT.

The chain joins TRBV30 to TRBJ1-2; TRBD1 is a possible D gene (5 bases). Trimming took off 3 bases at V and 8 bases at J, with 10 bases between the two ends. The CDR3 consists of 11 residues. Per the germline V gene, CDR1 is GTSNPN and CDR2 is SVGIG (reference sequence). As DNA, the CDR3 is TGTGCCTGGAGGGCAGGGCCCGGCTACACCTTC. Translating gives CAWRAGPGYTF.

The V and J genes are TRBV29-1 and TRBJ2-5; D possibly matches TRBD1 or TRBD2 (5 bases each). CDR3 length: 12 amino acids. V was clipped by 4 bases and J by 5 bases, with 11 bases between them. Per the germline V gene, CDR1 is SQVTM and CDR2 is ANQGSEA. The CDR3 here is CSVVSRDETQYF. For the CDR3, the DNA is TGCAGCGTTGTTTCCAGGGACGAGACCCAGTACTTC.

The V gene is TRBV6-5, the J gene TRBJ1-1; D not certain. The V end was cut by 7 bases, the J end by 2 bases, with 17 bases between. The CDR3 extends over 15 amino acids. The V gene's germline CDR1 is MNHEY and CDR2 SVGAGI. The CDR3 nucleotides are TGTGCCAGCATCAAACGAGTAGGCGGCAACACTGAAGCTTTCTTT. Translation gives CASIKRVGGNTEAFF.

This clone was observed a handful of times. The V gene is TRBV3-1, the J gene TRBJ2-3, with a weak D call TRBD2 (5 bases). With 3 bases removed from V and 4 bases from J, the gap between germline ends came to 14 bases. The CDR3 consists of 15 residues. Germline lookup yields CDR1 LGHDT and CDR2 YNNKEL (reference sequence). CDR3: CASSQTAGGADTQYF. DNA of the CDR3: TGTGCCAGCAGCCAGACGGCGGGCGGCGCAGATACGCAGTATTTT.